What follows is one T cell receptor beta chain and its context. CD8 cells classed as naive were CD45RO-negative and positively selected for CCR7, excluding terminally differentiated effector memory CD45RA+ cells. The table came from immunoSEQ multiplex PCR; TCRdb's copy has only in-frame clones and leaves some out. This sample carries some 2,100,000 clones, about 92% of them seen once, and the ten largest clones take under 2%. This specimen comes from a study of shared clonotypes between healthy human individuals. CDR3 size: 15 residues. Germline V gives CDR1 SGDLS, CDR2 YYNGEE. The V end was cut by 0 bases, the J end by 5 bases, with 14 bases between.

The sample comprised naive CD8+ T cells from PBMCs. J is TRBJ2-5 and V is TRBV9; tentatively, D is TRBD2 (6 bases). The TCR was taken from a man aged 18 to 35 in good health. Some clones in this sample may be carry-over from other donors' samples. The CDR3 DNA reads as TGTGCCAGCAGCGTAGCTTGGGGACTCCAGGAGACCCAGTACTTC. Its translation is CASSVAWGLQETQYF.